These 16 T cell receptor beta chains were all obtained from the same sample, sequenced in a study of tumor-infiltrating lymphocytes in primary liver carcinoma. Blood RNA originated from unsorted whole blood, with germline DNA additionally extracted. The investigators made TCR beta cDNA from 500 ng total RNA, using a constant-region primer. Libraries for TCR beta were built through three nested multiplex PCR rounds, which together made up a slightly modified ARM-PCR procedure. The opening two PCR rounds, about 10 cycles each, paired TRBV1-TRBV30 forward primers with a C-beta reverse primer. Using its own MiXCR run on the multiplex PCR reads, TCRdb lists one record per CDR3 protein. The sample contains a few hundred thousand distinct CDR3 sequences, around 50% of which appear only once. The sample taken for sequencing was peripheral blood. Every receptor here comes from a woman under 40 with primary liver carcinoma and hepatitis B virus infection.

CDR3 in DNA: TGCGCCAGCAGCCAAGATCCGACAGCGGACATATACGAGCAGTACTTC. It yields the protein CASSQDPTADIYEQYF. J is TRBJ2-7 and V is TRBV4-1, with D perhaps assigned TRBD1 or TRBD2 (5 bases each). Germline loops: CDR1 MGHRA, CDR2 YSYEKL. V lost 0 bases to trimming and J lost 4 bases, with 16 bases between them. There are 16 residues in the CDR3.

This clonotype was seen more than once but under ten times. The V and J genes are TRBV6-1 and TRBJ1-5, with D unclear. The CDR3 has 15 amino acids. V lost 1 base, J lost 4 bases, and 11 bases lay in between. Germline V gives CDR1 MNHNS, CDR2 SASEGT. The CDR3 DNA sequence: TGTGCCAGCAGTGAAGGCAGAATCCCAAATCAGCCCCAGCATTTT. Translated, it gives CASSEGRIPNQPQHF.

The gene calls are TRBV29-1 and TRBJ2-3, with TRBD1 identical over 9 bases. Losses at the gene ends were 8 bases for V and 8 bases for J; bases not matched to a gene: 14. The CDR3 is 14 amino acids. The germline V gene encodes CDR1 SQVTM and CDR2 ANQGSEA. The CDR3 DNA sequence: TGCAGCATCCGACGGGACAGGGAGAGGTCTACGCAGTATTTT. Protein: CSIRRDRERSTQYF.

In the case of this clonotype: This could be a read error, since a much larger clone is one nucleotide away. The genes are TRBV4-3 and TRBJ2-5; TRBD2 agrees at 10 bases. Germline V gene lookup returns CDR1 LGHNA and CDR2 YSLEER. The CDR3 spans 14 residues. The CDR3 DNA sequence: TGCGCCAGCAGCCTGAGGACTAGCGGAGAGGCCCAGTACTTC. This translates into CASSLRTSGEAQYF.

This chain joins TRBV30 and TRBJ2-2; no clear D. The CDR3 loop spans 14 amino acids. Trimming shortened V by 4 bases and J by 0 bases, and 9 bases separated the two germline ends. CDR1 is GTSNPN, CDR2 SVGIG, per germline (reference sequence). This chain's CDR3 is CAWKYGPNTGELFF. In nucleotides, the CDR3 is TGTGCCTGGAAATACGGACCGAACACCGGGGAGCTGTTTTTT.

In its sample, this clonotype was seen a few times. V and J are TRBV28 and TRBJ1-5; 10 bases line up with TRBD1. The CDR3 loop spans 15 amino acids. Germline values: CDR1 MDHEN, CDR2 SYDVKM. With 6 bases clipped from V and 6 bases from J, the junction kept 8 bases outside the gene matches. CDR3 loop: CASSVGQGFRQPQHF. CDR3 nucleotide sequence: TGTGCCAGCAGCGTGGGACAGGGGTTCCGTCAGCCCCAGCATTTT.

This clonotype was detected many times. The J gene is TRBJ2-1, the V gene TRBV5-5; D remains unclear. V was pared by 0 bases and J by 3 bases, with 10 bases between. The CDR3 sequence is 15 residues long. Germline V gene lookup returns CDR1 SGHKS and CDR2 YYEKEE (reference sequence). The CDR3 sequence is CASSLGMGSYNEQFF. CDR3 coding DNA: TGTGCCAGCAGCTTGGGAATGGGCAGCTACAATGAGCAGTTCTTC. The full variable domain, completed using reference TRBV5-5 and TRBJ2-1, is DAGVTQSPTHLIKTRGQQVTLRCSPISGHKSVSWYQQVLGQGPQFIFQYYEKEERGRGNFPDRFSARQFPNYSSELNVNALLLGDSALYLCASSLGMGSYNEQFFGPGTRLTVL.

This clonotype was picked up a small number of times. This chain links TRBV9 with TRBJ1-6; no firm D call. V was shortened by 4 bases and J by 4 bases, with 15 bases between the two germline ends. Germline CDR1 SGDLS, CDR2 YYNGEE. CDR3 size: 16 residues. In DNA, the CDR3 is TGTGCCAGCAGCTTAGCCGCGGACCCTTATAATTCACCCCTCCACTTT. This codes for CASSLAADPYNSPLHF.

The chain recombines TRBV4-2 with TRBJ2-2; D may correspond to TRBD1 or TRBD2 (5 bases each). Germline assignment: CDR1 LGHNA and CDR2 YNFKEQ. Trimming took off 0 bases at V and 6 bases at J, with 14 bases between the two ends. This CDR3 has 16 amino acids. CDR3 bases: TGTGCCAGCAGCCAAGAATTGGGGTTGGGGGCCGGGGAGCTGTTTTTT. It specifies CASSQELGLGAGELFF.

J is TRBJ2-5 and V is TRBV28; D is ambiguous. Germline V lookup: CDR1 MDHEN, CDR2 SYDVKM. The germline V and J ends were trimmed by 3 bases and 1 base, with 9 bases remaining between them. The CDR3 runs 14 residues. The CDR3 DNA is TGTGCCAGCAGTTTGGGTTGGGGCCAAGAGACCCAGTACTTC. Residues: CASSLGWGQETQYF.

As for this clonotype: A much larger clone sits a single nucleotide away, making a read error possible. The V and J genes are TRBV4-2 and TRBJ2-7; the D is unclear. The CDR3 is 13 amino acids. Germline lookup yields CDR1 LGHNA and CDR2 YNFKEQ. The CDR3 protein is CASSQVYSDEQCF. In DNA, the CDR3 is TGTGCCAGCAGCCAAGTATACTCAGACGAGCAGTGCTTC.

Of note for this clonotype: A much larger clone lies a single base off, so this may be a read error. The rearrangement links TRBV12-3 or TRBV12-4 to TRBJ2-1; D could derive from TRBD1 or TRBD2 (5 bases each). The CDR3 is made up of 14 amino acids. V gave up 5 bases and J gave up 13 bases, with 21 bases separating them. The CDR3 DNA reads TGTGCCAGCAGTCCCCGAAATCCACACGGGGACCAGTTCTTC. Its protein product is CASSPRNPHGDQFF.

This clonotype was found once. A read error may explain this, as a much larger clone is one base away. CDR3 region: CASEAPDTQYF. CDR3 nucleotide sequence: TGTGCCAGCGAGGCCCCGGATACGCAGTATTTT. The chain carries TRBV6-2 or TRBV6-3 and TRBJ2-3; D is unresolved. Trimming took off 8 bases at V and 6 bases at J, with 9 bases between the two ends. In germline, CDR1 is MNHEY, CDR2 SVGEGT. CDR3 length equals 11 residues.

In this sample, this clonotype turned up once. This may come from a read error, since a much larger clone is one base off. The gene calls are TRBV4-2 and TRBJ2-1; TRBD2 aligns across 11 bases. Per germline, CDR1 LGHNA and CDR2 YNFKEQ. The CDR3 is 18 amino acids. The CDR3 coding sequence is TGTGCCAGAAGCCAAGTAGCCGAAGGGACTAGCGGAGTCAATGAGCAGTTCTTC. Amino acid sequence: CARSQVAEGTSGVNEQFF.

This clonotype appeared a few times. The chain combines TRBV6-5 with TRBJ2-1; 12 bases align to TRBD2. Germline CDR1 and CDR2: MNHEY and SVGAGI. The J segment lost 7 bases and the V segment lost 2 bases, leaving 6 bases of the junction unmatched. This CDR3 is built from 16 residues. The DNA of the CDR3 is TGTGCCAGCAGTTACGCGGGACTAGCGGGTTGGAATGAGCAGTTCTTC. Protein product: CASSYAGLAGWNEQFF.

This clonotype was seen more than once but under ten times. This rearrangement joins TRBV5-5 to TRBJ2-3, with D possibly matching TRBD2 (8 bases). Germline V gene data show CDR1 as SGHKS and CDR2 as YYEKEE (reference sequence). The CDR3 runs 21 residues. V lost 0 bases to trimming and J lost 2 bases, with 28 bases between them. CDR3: CASSLGWAQRELGGHTDTQYF. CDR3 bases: TGTGCCAGCAGCTTGGGGTGGGCCCAGCGGGAGTTAGGGGGCCACACAGATACGCAGTATTTT.